This record concerns one T cell receptor (beta chain) sequence. These data originate in a study of shared clonotypes between healthy human individuals. The germline CDR1 and CDR2 sequences are SGHRS and YFSETQ. The V end was cut by 3 bases, the J end by 2 bases, with 12 bases between. The CDR3 sequence is 15 residues long. On sorted subsets, replicate PCRs used 200 to 250 ng DNA, or tens of thousands of T cell genomes. Method: immunoSEQ multiplex PCR; TCRdb's copy keeps in-frame clones and lacks some. This repertoire shows hundreds of thousands of clones, 90% to 97% found once; its top ten account for about 0.054%.

Sequencing used naive CD4+ T cells sorted from blood. Regarding subset: CD45RA+ positively selected. The chain is built from TRBV5-1 and TRBJ2-1; D gene uncertain. The receptor was derived from a woman in her thirties in good health. The CDR3 loop is CASSSLGLTYNEQFF. For the CDR3, the DNA is TGCGCCAGCAGCTCGCTCGGTTTGACCTACAATGAGCAGTTCTTC. Together with reference TRBV5-1 and TRBJ2-1, the CDR3 gives the full variable domain: KAGVTQTPRYLIKTRGQQVTLSCSPISGHRSVSWYQQTPGQGLQFLFEYFSETQRNKGNFPGRFSGRQFSNSRSEMNVSTLELGDSALYLCASSSLGLTYNEQFFGPGTRLTVL.